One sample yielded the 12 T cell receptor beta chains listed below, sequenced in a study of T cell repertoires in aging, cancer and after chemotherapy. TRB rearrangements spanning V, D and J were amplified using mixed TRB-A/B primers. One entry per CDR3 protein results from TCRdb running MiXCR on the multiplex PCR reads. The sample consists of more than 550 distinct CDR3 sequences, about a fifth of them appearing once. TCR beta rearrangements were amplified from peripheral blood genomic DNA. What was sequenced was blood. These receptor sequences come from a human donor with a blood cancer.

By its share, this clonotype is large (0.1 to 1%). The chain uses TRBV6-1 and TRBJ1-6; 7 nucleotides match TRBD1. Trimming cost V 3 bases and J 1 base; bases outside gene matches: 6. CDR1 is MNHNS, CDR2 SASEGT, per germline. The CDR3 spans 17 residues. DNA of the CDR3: TGTGCCAGCAGTGAGACAGGGTTATGGTCCTATAATTCACCCCTCCACTTT. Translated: CASSETGLWSYNSPLHF.

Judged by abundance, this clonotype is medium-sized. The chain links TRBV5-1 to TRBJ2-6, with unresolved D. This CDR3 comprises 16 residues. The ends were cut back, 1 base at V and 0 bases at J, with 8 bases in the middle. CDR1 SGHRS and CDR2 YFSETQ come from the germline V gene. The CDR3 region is CASSLTESSGANVLTF. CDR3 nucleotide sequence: TGCGCCAGCAGCTTGACAGAGAGCTCTGGGGCCAACGTCCTGACTTTC.

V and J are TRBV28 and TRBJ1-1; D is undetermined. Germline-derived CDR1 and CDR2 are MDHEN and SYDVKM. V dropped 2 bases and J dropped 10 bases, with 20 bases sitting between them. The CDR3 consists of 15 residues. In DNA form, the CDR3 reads TGTGCCAGCAGTTTAGATTCACGACCCCTAGGAGGAGCTTTCTTT. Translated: CASSLDSRPLGGAFF.

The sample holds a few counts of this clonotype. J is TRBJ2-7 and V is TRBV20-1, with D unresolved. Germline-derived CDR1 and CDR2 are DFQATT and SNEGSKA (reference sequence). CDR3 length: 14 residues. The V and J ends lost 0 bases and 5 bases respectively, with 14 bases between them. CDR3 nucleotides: TGCAGTGCTAGAGATCTCAGAGTGCTGGACGAGCAGTACTTC. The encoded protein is CSARDLRVLDEQYF.

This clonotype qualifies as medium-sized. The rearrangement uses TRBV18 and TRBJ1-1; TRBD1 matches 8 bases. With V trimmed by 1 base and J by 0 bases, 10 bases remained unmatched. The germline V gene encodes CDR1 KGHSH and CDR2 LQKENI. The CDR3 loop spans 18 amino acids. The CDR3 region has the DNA TGTGCCAGCTCACCACGTGGACAGGGCGGGGGGATGAACACTGAAGCTTTCTTT. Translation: CASSPRGQGGGMNTEAFF.

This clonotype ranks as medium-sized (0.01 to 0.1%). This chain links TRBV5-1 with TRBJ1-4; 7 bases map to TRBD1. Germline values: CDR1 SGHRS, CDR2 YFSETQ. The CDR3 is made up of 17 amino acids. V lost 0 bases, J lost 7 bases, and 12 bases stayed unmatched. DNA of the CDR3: TGCGCCAGCAGCTTGGATTATTTACAGGGGCTAGGTGAAAAACTGTTTTTT. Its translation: CASSLDYLQGLGEKLFF.

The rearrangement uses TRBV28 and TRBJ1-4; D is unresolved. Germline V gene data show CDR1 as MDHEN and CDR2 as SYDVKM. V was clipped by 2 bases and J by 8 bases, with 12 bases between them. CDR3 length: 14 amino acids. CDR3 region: CASSLHGMGEKLFF. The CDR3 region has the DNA TGTGCCAGCAGTTTACACGGGATGGGGGAAAAACTGTTTTTT.

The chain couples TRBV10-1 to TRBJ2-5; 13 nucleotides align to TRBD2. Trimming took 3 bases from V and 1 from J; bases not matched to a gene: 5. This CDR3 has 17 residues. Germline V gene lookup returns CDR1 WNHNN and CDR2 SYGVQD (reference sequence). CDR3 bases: TGCGCCAGCAGTGAAGGACTAGCGGGGGCCACCCAAGAGACCCAGTACTTC. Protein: CASSEGLAGATQETQYF.

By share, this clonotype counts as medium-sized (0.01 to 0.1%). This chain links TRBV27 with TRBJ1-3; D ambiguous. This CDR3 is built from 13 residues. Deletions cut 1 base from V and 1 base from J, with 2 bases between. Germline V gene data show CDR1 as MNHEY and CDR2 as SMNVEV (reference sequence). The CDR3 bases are TGTGCCAGCAGTTTATGGTCTGGAAACACCATATATTTT. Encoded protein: CASSLWSGNTIYF.

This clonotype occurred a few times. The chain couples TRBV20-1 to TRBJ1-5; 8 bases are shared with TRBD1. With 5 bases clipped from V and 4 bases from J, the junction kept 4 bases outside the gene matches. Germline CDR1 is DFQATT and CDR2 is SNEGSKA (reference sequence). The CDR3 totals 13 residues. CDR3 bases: TGCAGTGCTGACAGGGGTGGGAATCAGCCCCAGCATTTT. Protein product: CSADRGGNQPQHF.

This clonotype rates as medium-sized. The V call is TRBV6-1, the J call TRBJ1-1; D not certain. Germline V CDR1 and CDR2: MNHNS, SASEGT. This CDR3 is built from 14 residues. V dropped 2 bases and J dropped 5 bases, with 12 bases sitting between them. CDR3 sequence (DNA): TGTGCCAGCAGTGAATTCAAGGGTAGGACTGAAGCTTTCTTT. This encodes CASSEFKGRTEAFF.

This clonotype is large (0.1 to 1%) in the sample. This CDR3 reads CAWSVRLEADTQYF. The CDR3 DNA sequence: TGTGCCTGGAGTGTTAGACTAGAGGCAGATACGCAGTATTTT. J is TRBJ2-3 and V is TRBV30, with D tentatively TRBD2 (6 bases). CDR3 length: 14 amino acids. V gave up 0 bases and J gave up 4 bases, with 11 bases separating them. CDR1 is GTSNPN and CDR2 is SVGIG in the germline V gene (reference sequence).